The 22 T cell receptor beta chains below all came from one sample that was sequenced in a study of post-analysis software for immune sequencing data. Study-wide results and limits: Compared with controls, patients had more of roughly five TRBV segments, including TRBV5-6, TRBV5-1 and TRBV20-1.

Built from TCR beta cDNA, the libraries had unique molecular identifiers in them. Using its own MiXCR run on the PCR reads, TCRdb lists one record per CDR3 protein. The data show 600,000 to 700,000 distinct CDR3 sequences, with roughly three fifths seen just once and around 11% held by the top ten. No antigen has been assigned to these receptors. Material: blood. The origin of the receptors is a girl aged 2 to 9 with multiple sclerosis.

The J gene is TRBJ1-1, the V gene TRBV7-9; D is possibly TRBD1 (5 bases). Germline V gives CDR1 SEHNR, CDR2 FQNEAQ (reference sequence). There are 13 residues in the CDR3. The germline V and J ends were trimmed by 4 bases and 3 bases, with 9 bases remaining between them. The CDR3 nucleotides are TGTGCCAGCAGCTGGGGGGATGACACTGAAGCTTTCTTT. Amino acids: CASSWGDDTEAFF.

The chain is built from TRBV29-1 and TRBJ2-7; possibly TRBD1 or TRBD2 for D (5 bases each). The CDR3 consists of 15 residues. Germline CDR1 reads SQVTM; CDR2 reads ANQGSEA. V was pared by 3 bases and J by 5 bases, with 20 bases between. CDR3 loop: CSVEDGASVVNEQYF. The CDR3 region has the DNA TGCAGCGTTGAGGACGGGGCCTCAGTCGTTAACGAGCAGTACTTC.

This clonotype came up a few times. This sequence joins TRBV12-3 or TRBV12-4 and TRBJ2-1, with D hard to call. The CDR3 is 16 residues long. The V end lost 6 bases, the J end lost 5 bases, and 20 bases lay between the germline ends. CDR3 nucleotides: TGTGCCAGCAGCCCCGGCTTCGTGGGGTGGAACAATGAGCAGTTCTTC. Translating gives CASSPGFVGWNNEQFF.

The chain combines TRBV5-5 with TRBJ2-1; D might be TRBD1 or TRBD2, each matching 6 bases. The V gene's germline CDR1 is SGHKS and CDR2 YYEKEE (reference sequence). CDR3 length equals 13 residues. Trimming left V 0 bases short and J 8 bases short, with 9 bases between. The CDR3 spells CASSLEGGDEQFF. The DNA of the CDR3 is TGTGCCAGCAGCTTGGAGGGGGGCGATGAGCAGTTCTTC.

This clonotype is a singleton in its sample. V usage is TRBV12-3 or TRBV12-4 and J usage is TRBJ1-5, with TRBD1 matching 8 bases. V shed 6 bases, J shed 7 bases, and the junction held 11 bases outside the gene matches. The CDR3 spans 15 residues. The CDR3 loop is CASRLSGTGGQPQHF. DNA of the CDR3: TGTGCCAGCAGGCTGTCCGGGACAGGAGGACAGCCCCAGCATTTT.

J is TRBJ2-1 and V is TRBV11-2; tentative D call: TRBD1 (5 bases). The J call may be mistaken, given a closer DNA end match to TRBJ2-7. CDR1 SGHAT and CDR2 FQNNGV come from the germline V gene. The CDR3 spans 15 residues. CDR3 in DNA: TGTGCCAGCAGCTTAGGACAGTCGACCTACAATGAGCAGTACTTC. Its translation is CASSLGQSTYNEQYF.

The chain uses TRBV20-1 and TRBJ2-5; D possibly corresponds to TRBD2 (6 bases). The CDR3 is made up of 12 amino acids. Trimming stripped 6 bases from V and 5 bases from J, with 13 bases between. Germline loops: CDR1 DFQATT, CDR2 SNEGSKA (reference sequence). CDR3 DNA: TGCAGTGCGTCGGGAGTTTGGGAGACCCAGTACTTC. Translating gives CSASGVWETQYF.

The table lists this clonotype with a few counts. J is TRBJ2-4 and V is TRBV29-1; D is perhaps TRBD2 (6 bases). The V end lost 7 bases, the J end lost 13 bases, and 17 bases lay between the germline ends. The CDR3 totals 11 residues. Germline lookup yields CDR1 SQVTM and CDR2 ANQGSEA. The CDR3 here is CSAATVAGQYF. For the CDR3, the DNA is TGCAGCGCGGCGACAGTGGCGGGGCAGTACTTC.

Only one count was recorded for this clonotype. CDR3 DNA sequence: TGCAGCGTTGAAAGTACAGGGACAGGAACGGACTACGAGCAGTACTTC. Amino acids: CSVESTGTGTDYEQYF. The chain combines TRBV29-1 with TRBJ2-4; TRBD1 matches at 8 bases. The assigned J gene may be wrong: the sequence end matches TRBJ2-7 better. This CDR3 spans 16 amino acids. Germline lookup yields CDR1 SQVTM and CDR2 ANQGSEA.

The rearrangement joins TRBV5-5 to TRBJ2-1, with D possibly TRBD2 on 6 matching bases. Germline V gene lookup returns CDR1 SGHKS and CDR2 YYEKEE (reference sequence). There are 18 residues in the CDR3. The V end was cut by 3 bases, the J end by 4 bases, with 23 bases between. The CDR3 DNA is TGTGCCAGCAGCTCCTCGCCGGTCTTAGCGGTTCTATACAATGAGCAGTTCTTC. Its protein product is CASSSSPVLAVLYNEQFF.

The chain links TRBV7-9 to TRBJ1-4; D unresolved. The CDR3 length is 13 residues. Germline values: CDR1 SEHNR, CDR2 FQNEAQ (reference sequence). The ends were cut back, 7 bases at V and 8 bases at J, with 14 bases in the middle. The CDR3 nucleotides read TGTGCCAGCACCGTAGGAGATCCGGAAAAACTGTTTTTT. The encoded protein is CASTVGDPEKLFF.

The CDR3 here is CSARDYTSSGEKLFF. CDR3 in DNA: TGCAGTGCTAGAGATTATACCTCCTCGGGAGAAAAACTGTTTTTT. This rearrangement joins TRBV20-1 to TRBJ1-4; no clear D gene. The length of the CDR3 is 15 residues. Trimming shortened V by 0 bases and J by 8 bases, and 16 bases separated the two germline ends. Germline V gene data show CDR1 as DFQATT and CDR2 as SNEGSKA (reference sequence).

The chain uses TRBV20-1 and TRBJ1-4; D might be TRBD1 (6 bases). This CDR3 contains 15 residues. V was shortened by 1 base and J by 1 base, with 10 bases between the two germline ends. Germline V gene sequence: CDR1 DFQATT, CDR2 SNEGSKA (reference sequence). As DNA, the CDR3 is TGCAGTGCTAGAGGTTACAGGGAAACTAATGAAAAACTGTTTTTT. This encodes CSARGYRETNEKLFF.

V and J are TRBV7-2 and TRBJ2-1; D tentatively fits TRBD1 or TRBD2 (5 bases each). Per germline, CDR1 SGHTA and CDR2 FQGNSA. The CDR3 is 16 amino acids. The V and J ends lost 3 bases and 0 bases respectively, with 12 bases between them. This CDR3 reads CASSLDGTGSYNEQFF. CDR3 bases: TGTGCCAGCAGCTTGGACGGGACGGGCTCCTACAATGAGCAGTTCTTC.

This clonotype was counted once. This rearrangement joins TRBV5-1 to TRBJ2-1, with 7 bases fitting TRBD1. Gene TRBJ2-7 matches the end of the DNA better, so the J call may be wrong. The CDR3 spans 13 residues. CDR1 is SGHRS and CDR2 is YFSETQ in the germline V gene. CDR3 protein: CASSDVQGNEQYF. In DNA, the CDR3 is TGCGCCAGCAGCGACGTACAGGGGAACGAGCAGTACTTC.

The chain links TRBV7-2 to TRBJ2-3; 7 bases map to TRBD1. The CDR3 is made up of 15 amino acids. V gave up 5 bases and J gave up 3 bases; unmatched junction bases: 8. The germline V gene encodes CDR1 SGHTA and CDR2 FQGNSA. For the CDR3, the DNA is TGTGCCAGCAGCCATTCGACAGGGACAACAGATACGCAGTATTTT. Its translation: CASSHSTGTTDTQYF.

This clonotype was recorded a few times. The rearrangement links TRBV10-3 to TRBJ2-3, with 8 bases fitting TRBD1. Looked up from germline, CDR1 is ENHRY and CDR2 is SYGVKD. The CDR3 is 14 amino acids. V lost 10 bases to trimming and J lost 4 bases; unmatched junction nucleotides: 10. CDR3: CATEKQTGADTQYF. CDR3 sequence (DNA): TGTGCCACCGAGAAACAGACAGGGGCAGATACGCAGTATTTT.

This clonotype appeared many times. The rearrangement links TRBV7-2 to TRBJ1-1, with a possible D match to TRBD1 (5 bases). CDR3 length: 13 residues. V lost 6 bases to trimming and J lost 1 base, with 9 bases between them. Looked up from germline, CDR1 is SGHTA and CDR2 is FQGNSA. The CDR3 region is CASSFGGNTEAFF. The CDR3 DNA reads TGTGCCAGCAGTTTTGGGGGGAACACTGAAGCTTTCTTT.

This clonotype was picked up one time. This chain links TRBV12-3 or TRBV12-4 with TRBJ2-3; a possible D gene is TRBD1 (6 bases). CDR3 length: 15 residues. V was trimmed by 4 bases and J by 2 bases, leaving 13 bases between them. CDR3 in amino acids: CASSSTGKDTDTQYF. In DNA form, the CDR3 reads TGTGCCAGCAGTTCTACAGGGAAGGACACAGATACGCAGTATTTT.

V usage is TRBV5-6 and J usage is TRBJ1-1, with D tentatively TRBD1 (5 bases). V was trimmed by 5 bases and J by 1 base, leaving 9 bases between them. This CDR3 comprises 13 residues. CDR1 and CDR2 from the germline V gene are SGHDT and YYEEEE. In DNA form, the CDR3 reads TGTGCCAGCAGTACGACAGCGAACACTGAAGCTTTCTTT. Translated, it gives CASSTTANTEAFF.

In this sample, this clonotype turned up once. This chain joins TRBV12-3 or TRBV12-4 and TRBJ2-1; D remains unclear. The CDR3 has 14 amino acids. V gave up 6 bases and J gave up 8 bases, with 17 bases separating them. The CDR3: CASSIGLKGHEQFF. The CDR3 DNA reads TGTGCCAGCAGCATCGGGCTAAAGGGCCATGAGCAGTTCTTC.

This rearrangement joins TRBV5-1 to TRBJ2-3; D might be TRBD1 (5 bases). The CDR3 consists of 16 residues. CDR1 SGHRS and CDR2 YFSETQ come from the germline V gene. V lost 0 bases and J lost 1, with 12 bases in between. CDR3 nucleotides: TGCGCCAGCAGCTTGGGTGCGGACACGGGCACAGATACGCAGTATTTT. Translating it yields CASSLGADTGTDTQYF. Complete variable domain (other parts from reference TRBV5-1 and TRBJ2-3): KAGVTQTPRYLIKTRGQQVTLSCSPISGHRSVSWYQQTPGQGLQFLFEYFSETQRNKGNFPGRFSGRQFSNSRSEMNVSTLELGDSALYLCASSLGADTGTDTQYFGPGTRLTVL.